One T cell receptor (beta chain) is described in this entry. Its antigen is as yet unknown. CDR1 SEHNR and CDR2 FQNEAQ come from the germline V gene (reference sequence). The CDR3 sequence is 15 residues long. V shed 8 bases, J shed 4 bases, and the junction held 10 bases outside the gene matches. Primers included in the PCR were 60 Vbeta and 13 Jbeta primers. TCRdb keeps only in-frame clones here, not all; method: immunoSEQ multiplex PCR. The sample lists fewer than 200,000 clones; under 90% were seen once. These data come from a study of cytomegalovirus exposure and HLA in healthy donors. Broader study findings: Apparent HLA restriction characterized most CMV-associated TCR beta chains in a later analysis.

Sequencing was done on a sample of PBMCs. The clonotype was recovered from a man aged 25 to 40 in good health and CMV-seronegative. The rearrangement uses TRBV7-9 and TRBJ2-7, with 11 bases matching TRBD2. Written as DNA, the CDR3 is TGTGCCAGCGCCCCGGGACTAGCGGACTATTACGAGCAGTACTTC. Translated, it gives CASAPGLADYYEQYF. Combining the CDR3 with reference TRBV7-9 and TRBJ2-7 gives the whole variable domain DTGVSQNPRHKITKRGQNVTFRCDPISEHNRLYWYRQTLGQGPEFLTYFQNEAQLEKSRLLSDRFSAERPKGSFSTLEIQRTEQGDSAMYLCASAPGLADYYEQYFGPGTRLTVT.